These T cell receptor beta chains were read from a single sample in a study of T-cell memory formation after mild COVID-19. Each CDR3 protein is one row after TCRdb ran MiXCR on the 5' RACE reads. Among roughly 100,000 distinct CDR3 sequences listed, around 15% were seen once. Sequencing input: PBMCs or a T cell subset sorted from them (not recorded which). The source is a young man who had mild COVID-19 (a few samples of this study predate the infection). Cell type and time point are not known. CDR3s include the opening cysteine and the closing phenylalanine or tryptophan. Each record gives: D gene, V gene, J gene, CDR3 protein. A D gene is named only where the DNA matches it firmly.

D: .; V: TRBV7-9; J: TRBJ1-2; CDR3: CASSLAMVNYGYTF
D: .; V: TRBV4-1; J: TRBJ1-5; CDR3: CASSQFGQPQHF
D: .; V: TRBV19; J: TRBJ2-7; CDR3: CASSIPGFNEQYF
D: TRBD2; V: TRBV13; J: TRBJ2-5; CDR3: CASSLPSGPGGETQYF
D: .; V: TRBV21-1; J: TRBJ2-1; CDR3: CASSKRGLAEENEQFF
D: TRBD1; V: TRBV20-1; J: TRBJ1-5; CDR3: CSAPRTGRGSNQPQHF
D: .; V: TRBV7-6; J: TRBJ2-3; CDR3: CASSGRVGASTDTQYF
D: .; V: TRBV7-2; J: TRBJ2-1; CDR3: CASSAPLDSEQFF
D: .; V: TRBV7-2; J: TRBJ2-6; CDR3: CASSFGPSGANVLTF
D: .; V: TRBV2; J: TRBJ2-5; CDR3: CASSGISASRETQYF
D: .; V: TRBV12-3/TRBV12-4; J: TRBJ1-5; CDR3: CASSPMPLRVYLAQHF
D: .; V: TRBV27; J: TRBJ2-5; CDR3: CASSLYAALQETQYF
D: .; V: TRBV9; J: TRBJ2-3; CDR3: CASSVSWGNTDTQYF
D: .; V: TRBV12-3/TRBV12-4; J: TRBJ1-2; CDR3: CASSLSPYYGYTF
D: .; V: TRBV7-9; J: TRBJ2-7; CDR3: CASSLADSLLEQYF
D: TRBD2; V: TRBV2; J: TRBJ2-1; CDR3: CASSPGLLEQFF
D: .; V: TRBV4-1; J: TRBJ1-1; CDR3: CASSHQGNTEAFF
D: .; V: TRBV4-1; J: TRBJ2-2; CDR3: CASSHGWGLTGELFF
D: TRBD2; V: TRBV4-2; J: TRBJ2-7; CDR3: CASSQVLAGGNEQYF
D: .; V: TRBV5-1; J: TRBJ1-1; CDR3: CASSLGSETEAFF
D: TRBD1; V: TRBV9; J: TRBJ2-7; CDR3: CASSPADRDYEQYF
D: .; V: TRBV4-1; J: TRBJ2-7; CDR3: CASSQDPGVTSEQYF